This T cell receptor (beta chain) originates from a study of cytomegalovirus exposure and HLA in healthy donors. Findings and limits, study-wide: CMV antigen specificity was confirmed in vitro for three CMV-associated chains.

Turning to this clone: Its target is not known.

V was clipped by 3 bases and J by 8 bases; unmatched bases: 6. Germline CDR1 and CDR2: SGDLS and YYNGEE. The CDR3 sequence is 14 residues long. The PCR contained 60 Vbeta and 13 Jbeta primers. Authors' processing steps: In a later analysis, of some 80 million unique beta chains, some 10 million appeared in at least two donors. This table comes from immunoSEQ multiplex PCR, and its TCRdb copy is limited to in-frame clones, with some not included. The DNA gave D and trimming, while V, J and clone size come from that table. Here the sample spans approximately 73,000 clones, roughly 82% being singletons. This sequence was found in a man in his sixties or seventies in good health and CMV-seronegative. This chain joins TRBV9 and TRBJ1-2, with 11 bases lining up with TRBD1. The sample comprised PBMCs. As DNA, the CDR3 is TGTGCCAGCAGCGCCGGACAGGGGGCGCGAGGCTACACCTTC. Amino acids: CASSAGQGARGYTF. Complete variable domain (other parts from reference TRBV9 and TRBJ1-2): DSGVTQTPKHLITATGQRVTLRCSPRSGDLSVYWYQQSLDQGLQFLIQYYNGEERAKGNILERFSAQQFPDLHSELNLSSLELGDSALYFCASSAGQGARGYTFGSGTRLTVV.